The 16 T cell receptor beta chains below come from one sample, sequenced in a study of T cells in Graves' hyperthyroidism and ophthalmopathy. RNA transcripts were the template for amplifying TCR beta CDR3 regions. The TCR CDR3 was amplified in a first-round RT-PCR using the HTBI primer set. TCRdb passed the multiplex PCR reads through MiXCR, listing each CDR3 protein once. The table shows 500,000 to 550,000 distinct CDR3 sequences, with more than 20% occurring only once. Sequenced material: blood. These receptors came from a young man with Graves' hyperthyroidism.

This clonotype was picked up many times. The CDR3 spells CATRWADSGEQYF. Written as DNA, the CDR3 is TGTGCCACCAGGTGGGCCGACTCTGGCGAGCAGTACTTC. The chain joins TRBV6-5 to TRBJ2-7, with D unresolved. The ends were cut back, 10 bases at V and 6 bases at J, with 19 bases in the middle. The CDR3 is 13 residues long. Per germline, CDR1 MNHEY and CDR2 SVGAGI.

This clonotype showed up many times. The V and J genes are TRBV19 and TRBJ1-5; tentatively, D is TRBD1 (5 bases). From germline, CDR1 is LNHDA and CDR2 SQIVND (reference sequence). The CDR3 spans 14 residues. V dropped 4 bases and J dropped 4 bases, with 11 bases sitting between them. CDR3 residues: CASSTGSGNQPQHF. CDR3 nucleotide sequence: TGTGCCAGTAGTACAGGGAGCGGAAATCAGCCCCAGCATTTT.

There are many counts of this clonotype. The chain uses TRBV2 and TRBJ1-1; D remains unclear. CDR1 SNHLY and CDR2 FYNNEI come from the germline V gene. There are 13 residues in the CDR3. Trimming cost V 11 bases and J 2 bases, with 15 bases left between them. CDR3 region: CACRKGLNTEAFF. The CDR3 DNA sequence: TGTGCCTGCCGAAAAGGCCTAAACACTGAAGCTTTCTTT.

The sample holds a few counts of this clonotype. CDR3 protein: CASSLADSNQPQHF. Here the CDR3 DNA reads TGTGCCAGCAGCTTGGCGGACAGCAATCAGCCCCAGCATTTT. The chain is built from TRBV5-6 and TRBJ1-5; D gene ambiguous. CDR1 and CDR2 from the germline V gene are SGHDT and YYEEEE. The CDR3 is 14 amino acids. V lost 0 bases and J 1 base, leaving 5 bases between the germline ends.

This clonotype was seen repeatedly, ten times or more. The chain recombines TRBV14 with TRBJ1-2, with D possibly TRBD1 on 5 matching bases. V shed 1 base and J shed 7 bases, with 13 bases lying between them. The CDR3 sequence is 14 residues long. Germline V CDR1 and CDR2: SGHDN, FVKESK. The CDR3, as DNA: TGTGCCAGCAGCCAAGTTGGAGGGGCCGGTGGCTACACCTTC. Encoded protein: CASSQVGGAGGYTF.

Many counts were recorded for this clonotype. This chain connects TRBV6-5 to TRBJ1-6, with D possibly matching TRBD1 (5 bases). Trimming took 2 bases from V and 7 from J, leaving 15 bases between them. The CDR3 loop spans 16 amino acids. Germline CDR1 is MNHEY and CDR2 is SVGAGI. The CDR3 bases are TGTGCCAGCAGTTACGTATCCCGGGACGCGAATTCACCCCTCCACTTT. Protein product: CASSYVSRDANSPLHF.

This clonotype has ten or more counts. This sequence joins TRBV7-8 and TRBJ1-5; unclear D gene. Trimming stripped 2 bases from V and 1 base from J, with 6 bases between. The germline V gene encodes CDR1 SGHVS and CDR2 FQNEAQ. CDR3 length equals 14 residues. The CDR3 reads CASSLTRSNQPQHF. The CDR3 DNA reads as TGTGCCAGCAGCTTAACCAGGAGCAATCAGCCCCAGCATTTT.

This clonotype was recorded many times. The genes are TRBV2 and TRBJ2-1, with 7 nucleotides matching TRBD1. The CDR3 runs to 13 residues. The germline CDR1 and CDR2 sequences are SNHLY and FYNNEI. V trimming: 3 bases; J trimming: 6 bases; junction bases outside the gene matches: 2. The CDR3 DNA is TGTGCCAGCAGTGAGGACAGGTTCAATGAGCAGTTCTTC. This encodes CASSEDRFNEQFF. Based on the CDR3 plus reference TRBV2 and TRBJ2-1, the full variable domain is EPEVTQTPSHQVTQMGQEVILRCVPISNHLYFYWYRQILGQKVEFLVSFYNNEISEKSEIFDDQFSVERPDGSNFTLKIRSTKLEDSAMYFCASSEDRFNEQFFGPGTRLTVL.

There are many counts of this clonotype. The chain recombines TRBV20-1 with TRBJ1-1; the D gene is possibly TRBD1 (5 bases). Germline CDR1 is DFQATT and CDR2 is SNEGSKA (reference sequence). Trimming removed 5 bases from V and 1 base from J, with 14 bases in between. The CDR3 runs 14 residues. The CDR3 spells CSAAPGPKNTEAFF. In DNA form, the CDR3 reads TGCAGTGCTGCCCCGGGACCCAAGAACACTGAAGCTTTCTTT.

This clonotype has ten or more counts. The chain uses TRBV6-5 and TRBJ1-1, with unresolved D. The CDR3 runs to 15 residues. The V end was cut by 0 bases, the J end by 1 base, with 9 bases between. CDR1 and CDR2 (germline): MNHEY, SVGAGI. The CDR3 loop is CASSYSSMANTEAFF. The CDR3 bases are TGTGCCAGCAGTTACTCGAGTATGGCGAACACTGAAGCTTTCTTT.

CDR3 sequence (DNA): TGTGCCAGCAGTGATCGACTTCGATACGAGCAGTACTTC. Amino acids: CASSDRLRYEQYF. The chain carries TRBV2 and TRBJ2-7; D unresolved. This CDR3 contains 13 residues. Germline CDR1 reads SNHLY; CDR2 reads FYNNEI. Trimming stripped 3 bases from V and 4 bases from J, with 10 bases between.

Regarding this clonotype: The junction departs from the called germline gene at one end, perhaps through a read error. The chain recombines TRBV2 with TRBJ1-2; perhaps TRBD1 as D (5 bases). This CDR3 spans 14 amino acids. Germline V gives CDR1 SNHLY, CDR2 FYNNEI. CDR3 bases: TGTGCCAGCAGCGGGCTTGGGGGTTCGAGTGGCTTCACCTTC. Protein: CASSGLGGSSGFTF.

The CDR3 is CSVDGTSGGAVETQYF. In DNA form, the CDR3 reads TGCAGCGTTGACGGGACTAGCGGGGGGGCCGTAGAGACCCAGTACTTC. This chain joins TRBV29-1 and TRBJ2-5; 16 bases fit TRBD2. V dropped 3 bases and J dropped 4; count of bases not matched to a gene: 5. CDR1 and CDR2 (germline): SQVTM, ANQGSEA. The CDR3 length is 16 residues.

DNA for the CDR3: TGTGCCAGCATCCGCGCGGGGCCCGGGACCCAGTACTTC. This gives the protein CASIRAGPGTQYF. V gene TRBV6-1 combines with J gene TRBJ2-5; D might be TRBD2 (6 bases). Germline V gene lookup returns CDR1 MNHNS and CDR2 SASEGT. The CDR3 extends over 13 amino acids. Trimming took 7 bases from V and 7 from J, leaving 16 bases between them.

This clonotype was seen repeatedly, ten times or more. The genes are TRBV20-1 and TRBJ1-6, with D unresolved. The CDR3 consists of 13 residues. From germline, CDR1 is DFQATT and CDR2 SNEGSKA (reference sequence). Trimming removed 3 bases from V and 6 bases from J, with 9 bases in between. This CDR3 reads CSASAEINSPLHF. The CDR3 bases are TGCAGTGCTAGTGCGGAGATTAATTCACCCCTCCACTTT.

The chain links TRBV10-2 to TRBJ2-6; 9 bases map to TRBD2. Looked up from germline, CDR1 is WSHSY and CDR2 is SAAADI. The ends lost 4 bases at V and 0 bases at J; junction bases unmatched: 4. The CDR3 totals 17 residues. The CDR3 sequence: CASSGLADSSGANVLTF. The CDR3 DNA sequence: TGCGCCAGCAGTGGACTAGCGGATAGCTCTGGGGCCAACGTCCTGACTTTC.